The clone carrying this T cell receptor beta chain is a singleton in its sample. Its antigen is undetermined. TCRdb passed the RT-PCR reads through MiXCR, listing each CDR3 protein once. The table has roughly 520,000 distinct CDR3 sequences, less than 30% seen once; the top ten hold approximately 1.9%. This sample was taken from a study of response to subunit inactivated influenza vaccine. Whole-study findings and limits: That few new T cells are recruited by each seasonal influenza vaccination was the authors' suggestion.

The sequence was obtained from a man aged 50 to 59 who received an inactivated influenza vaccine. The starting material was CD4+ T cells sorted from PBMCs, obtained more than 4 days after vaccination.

CDR3 bases: TGTGCCAGCAGCTTAAAGCCAGGGTTCCGGTCAAACAATGAGCAGTTCTTC. Translation: CASSLKPGFRSNNEQFF. This rearrangement joins TRBV7-3 to TRBJ2-1; D may be TRBD1 (5 bases). Germline V lookup: CDR1 SGHTA, CDR2 FQGTGA. V was cut by 1 base and J by 5 bases, with 18 bases left in between. The CDR3 loop spans 17 amino acids.